Included here is one T cell receptor beta chain sequence, with context. Its antigen is unknown. Per-base qualities were not stored, and no clone one base away is much larger. CDR1 and CDR2 are drawn from the germline V gene: SGHRS, YFSETQ. The CDR3 measures 16 amino acids from cysteine to phenylalanine. Just the 48-base CDR3 DNA is kept, in frame starting at base 1. V is cut by 0 bases and J by 6 bases, and the space between the germline ends is 18 bases. Libraries were built with the immunoSEQ multiplex PCR assay. The multiplex PCR relied on a mix of 60 forward primers for TCR Vbeta segments and 13 reverse primers for TCR Jbeta segments. The CDR3 region of rearranged TCR beta genes was amplified from genomic DNA by a multiplex PCR assay. On the Illumina HiSeq System, the amplified TCR beta libraries were sequenced as 87-base-pair reads. Regarding the original processing steps: A later analysis counted approximately 74 million unique TCR beta chains across the 640 or so repertoires, and around 9.9 million of these chains were shared by at least two donors. Raw reads were error-corrected and collapsed into unique sequences with a nearest-neighbor algorithm that merged closely related sequences to remove PCR and sequencing errors. CDR3 sequences were aligned to IMGT reference sequences to assign V, D and J gene segments. For a sequence to be retained, a match of at least six nucleotides was required to both a V gene segment and a J gene segment. Rearrangements were called productive when the CDR3 lacked stop codons and stayed in frame with V and J; all others were non-productive. CDR3 was defined by IMGT convention, running from the second conserved V-encoded cysteine to the conserved J-encoded phenylalanine. The earlier analysis of about 620 of the donors excluded sequences that lacked an unambiguous match to a single V gene segment. In an earlier analysis of around 600 of the donors, V segments were called functional above 56.7% productive rearrangements and were called segregating when the between-donor standard deviation exceeded 5%. A statistical classification framework was built for diagnosing cytomegalovirus status from the catalog of TCR beta chain sequences. In a later analysis, TCR nucleotide sequences were compared against IMGT/GENE-DB human TR gene sequences so that V and J genes could be assigned. Using the TCRdist pipeline, a later analysis assigned CDR3 sequences along with most-parsimonious VDJ recombination scenarios. In a later analysis, each TCR beta chain was defined by its CDR3 amino acid sequence together with its V-gene family, and reads without a unique V-gene family were excluded. As a way to deal with suspected cross-contamination and a sequencing artifact, a later analysis dropped approximately 570 nucleotide sequences that were highly shared and had low generation probability. For each public chain, a later analysis derived a clonal expansion index from normalized ranks of inferred template counts within each repertoire. A later analysis computed generation probabilities with a VDJ recombination model fitted to out-of-frame rearrangements, and checked the results against IGoR. Hypergeometric tests were used in a later analysis to score TCR-TCR, TCR-HLA and TCR-CMV co-occurrence, with a repertoire-size bias correction applied to the TCR pairs. A later analysis estimated false discovery rates by permuting HLA or CMV assignments 20 times. In a later analysis, co-occurring TCRs were grouped with DBSCAN, and TCRdist sequence similarity was added when clustering was performed within HLA-allele-positive subsets. Repertoires with fewer than 30,000 or more than 120,000 public chains, plus five repertoires with anomalous nucleotide sharing, were excluded from co-occurrence clustering. Imported from immuneACCESS, the table was reduced by TCRdb to in-frame sequences with V and J called. These copies leave out some clones; in studies compared against another copy, an unresolved V gene accounts for under half, and the cause of the remainder is not known. V, J and clone size were drawn from that table, and D and trimming were deduced from the DNA. Present in this sample are 150,000 or so clones, around 80% of which were seen just once. Roughly 4% of the sample comes from the top ten.

This sample was taken from a study of cytomegalovirus exposure and HLA in healthy donors (dated by TCRdb to about 2017). Context from the whole study: In an earlier analysis of several hundred of the donors, 250 to 300 Gb of sequence data and 120 million or so unique TCR beta sequences from 150 million to 200 million T cells were reported. The study combined high-throughput TCR immunosequencing, statistical association of individual TCRs with disease status, and machine learning to predict cytomegalovirus infection status. The T cell repertoires of 700 or so subjects were profiled by immunosequencing and related to cytomegalovirus serostatus. HLA typing included class I and class II loci at four-digit resolution. The later analysis used no new phenotypic data to find candidate immune exposures, relying instead on TCR beta sequences and their occurrence across donors. To study patterns of TCR occurrence, a later analysis re-analyzed previously published TCR beta repertoires from under 750 donors and added high-resolution HLA genotyping. Every discovery cohort repertoire had been produced on one sequencing platform. About 300 gigabases of sequencing data and around 85 million unique TCR sequences made up an early release that covered about 640 HLA-typed donors. Genome-wide SNP genotypes for about 65% of the roughly 700 donors were used in a later genetic analysis, which treated that subset as a discovery cohort. Roughly five DR-DQ haplotypes were handled as single units for association and clustering, since linkage in the cohort was strong. In an earlier analysis of 550 to 700 of the donors, high-throughput TCR beta sequencing was used to judge whether each TCR beta V gene segment behaved as functional or pseudogenic. The study aimed to test whether cataloging public T cell receptors could reveal signatures of past pathogen exposure. Besides the first cohort of 500 to 700 subjects, a separate validation cohort made up of over 100 different subjects was used. Of the approximately 400 genotyped donors, 65% to 90% fell in the genetic ancestry cluster associated with self-reported Caucasian donors. Typing coverage varied by locus: roughly 620-640 donors for A, B, C, DRB1 and DQB1; roughly 520 for DQA1; about 590 for DPA1; fewer than 480 for DPB1. Across about 370 genotyped donors of the cohort, an average of about 250,000 unique TCR beta nucleotide sequences per donor were sequenced, and 15% to 20% of those sequences were non-productive. Donor age, sex, ethnicity and CMV serostatus were compiled together with the repertoire data. Broader findings and caveats from the paper: This cohort had only TCR beta chains sequenced, and the lack of alpha or paired-chain data limited which features could be detected. An association between a missense DCLRE1C variant and V-gene and J-gene trimming of TCR beta chains was found in a later genetic analysis and replicated in an independent cohort. A later analysis reported that several top co-occurrence clusters appeared linked to parvovirus B19, influenza, CMV and Epstein-Barr virus. According to a later analysis, TCR association rates differed among HLA loci, with DRB1 alleles showing the most associated TCRs and HLA-C alleles showing the fewest. A later analysis found that most CMV-associated TCR beta chains appeared HLA-restricted, with HLA associations seemingly driven largely by CMV exposure. Broadly in line with IMGT annotations, most TCR beta V segments showed up in productive rearrangements about 90% or about 30% of the time in an earlier analysis of around 550 of the donors. In a later analysis, HLA-associated TCR beta chains were found to be more clonally expanded and to have lower generation probabilities than equally common non-associated chains. The classifier was reported to diagnose cytomegalovirus status with high specificity and sensitivity in both the original cohort and the validation cohort. In vitro tests confirmed that three of the cytomegalovirus-associated TCR beta chains recognize cytomegalovirus antigens. For the cohort, immune exposure information was limited to CMV serostatus. Sequencing depth was assumed to be roughly uniform across donors in the presence/absence analyses, though that assumption may not hold. Because some donors lacked HLA typing at each locus, the association tests relied only on the typed subset. In a later genetic analysis, fewer N-insertions in productive TCRs were reported among donors in an Asian-associated ancestry cluster than the roughly 700-donor mean. The study gave a list of 150 to 200 TCR beta chains associated with cytomegalovirus. Across donors, most TCR sequences were observed very rarely, whereas some public TCRs were present in many individuals. A cluster of highly shared sequence variants was judged likely to represent a technical artifact of the sequencing pipeline. Strong co-occurrence of HLA alleles, especially DR and DQ, made assigning TCR associations to individual alleles difficult. The earlier analysis of almost 600 of the donors excluded around 17 rarely observed V segments, including chromosome 9 orphons, because counts were too low. At a false discovery rate of 0.05, a later analysis linked under 20,000 TCR beta sequences to specific HLA alleles. Linkage disequilibrium might explain the correlated functional status among segregating V segments, but an unknown experimental factor could not be ruled out. Some IMGT-functional V segments, including TRBV6-2 and TRBV6-3, could not be distinguished by the 87-base-pair reads and were therefore excluded. A further reported finding was that TCR beta sequences accurately predicted the HLA-A and HLA-B alleles for most subjects in the first cohort. According to the authors, the approach could potentially be generalized to other disease states and immunological phenotypes.

The cohort was made up of roughly 670 healthy bone marrow donors. Cohort members were all nominally healthy when sampled, although unrecorded immune exposures were likely present. The donor tested CMV seronegative and was one of the 352 seronegative cohort members. A peripheral blood sample was collected from each donor, and TCR beta sequencing was performed on peripheral blood mononuclear cells. The Qiagen DNeasy Blood Extraction Kit was used to extract genomic DNA from the blood cell samples. The chain is encoded by TRBV5-1 joined to TRBJ1-2; the D gene cannot be resolved reliably. This receptor was obtained from a middle-aged woman in good health and CMV-seronegative. The sample taken for sequencing was PBMCs. The CDR3 region reads CASSLDRAPGGNGYTF. The sequenced DNA: TGCGCCAGCAGCTTGGATCGGGCCCCGGGCGGGAATGGCTACACCTTC.